This T cell receptor (beta chain) originates from a study of blood T cells in healthy people across ages. Using a J-beta primer mix together with a sample-barcoded 5' primer, a second PCR was run for about 6 to 12 cycles. One entry per CDR3 protein results from TCRdb running MiXCR on the 5' RACE reads. The sample carries around 800,000 distinct CDR3 sequences, about 47% recorded once. A note on this clonotype: Just one base apart from a much larger clone, this may be a read error.

The CDR3 sequence is 13 residues long. Germline CDR1 ENHRY, CDR2 SYGVKD. The sample comprised blood. This TCR derives from a man older than 75 in good health. V and J are TRBV10-3 and TRBJ2-1, with 11 bases lining up with TRBD2. The CDR3 protein is CTTQLAGVFEQFF. Written as DNA, the CDR3 is TGTACCACCCAACTAGCGGGAGTCTTTGAGCAGTTCTTC.